The rows below give T cell receptor beta chains drawn from one sample of a study of blood T cell repertoires in COVID-19. Using immunoSEQ multiplex PCR, the repertoire was profiled, and TCRdb retains in-frame clones only, with some absent. The sample has a few hundred thousand clones, around 90% seen once. Material: peripheral blood. The receptors here all came from a woman aged 55-69 years with COVID-19, enrolled during active disease. Each CDR3 is given with its conserved first and last residue. A D gene is named only where the DNA matches it firmly. Clone size, where shown, is once, few, many, or a class for clones that have expanded.

j_call v_call clone_size d_call cdr3_aa cdr3_nt
TRBJ2-7 TRBV28 - TRBD1 CASRTGWYEQYF TGTGCCAGCAGGACAGGGTGGTACGAGCAGTACTTC
TRBJ2-7 TRBV5-8 - - CASSSQGGAYEQYF TGTGCCAGCAGCTCCCAGGGGGGTGCCTACGAGCAGTACTTC
TRBJ2-3 TRBV11-2 - TRBD2 CASSLGLAAPSTDTQYF TGTGCCAGCAGCTTAGGACTAGCGGCCCCTAGCACAGATACGCAGTATTTT
TRBJ1-2 TRBV7-8 few TRBD1 CASSLVDRAGYTF TGTGCCAGCAGCTTAGTGGACAGGGCGGGCTACACCTTC
TRBJ1-1 TRBV5-4 - - CASSRGREAFF TGTGCCAGCAGCCGGGGGCGGGAGGCTTTCTTT
TRBJ2-2 TRBV6-2/TRBV6-3 once TRBD2 CASSYGLAGAGELFF TGTGCCAGCAGTTACGGACTAGCGGGGGCTGGGGAGCTGTTTTTT
TRBJ2-6 TRBV4-2 - TRBD1 CASHGQGLSGANVLTF TGTGCCAGCCATGGACAGGGGCTATCTGGGGCCAACGTCCTGACTTTC
TRBJ1-4 TRBV18 - TRBD1 CASSQSQGQGPEKLFF TGTGCCAGCTCACAATCACAGGGACAGGGACCTGAAAAACTGTTTTTT
TRBJ2-2 TRBV7-7 - - CASSTTRTGELFF TGTGCCAGCAGCACCACTAGGACCGGGGAGCTGTTTTTT
TRBJ2-3 TRBV9 - TRBD2 CASSATSGGFMDTQYF TGTGCCAGCAGCGCGACTAGCGGGGGGTTCATGGATACGCAGTATTTT
TRBJ1-6 TRBV6-1 - - CASSEIRSSPLHF TGTGCCAGCAGTGAAATAAGGAGTTCACCCCTCCACTTT
TRBJ1-2 TRBV5-4 few - CASSLMGWANYGYTF TGTGCCAGCAGCTTGATGGGCTGGGCTAACTATGGCTACACCTTC
TRBJ1-5 TRBV27 - - CASSLLTGSDQHF TGTGCCAGCAGTCTCCTGACCGGGAGCGATCAGCATTTT
TRBJ2-5 TRBV5-5 - - CASSLAWSVKETQYF TGTGCCAGCAGCTTGGCATGGTCGGTGAAAGAGACCCAGTACTTC
TRBJ1-5 TRBV19 - - CASSIAPPGNQPQHF TGTGCCAGTAGTATAGCTCCCCCAGGCAATCAGCCCCAGCATTTT
TRBJ1-2 TRBV6-2/TRBV6-3 - - CASSNGQIYGYTF TGTGCCAGCAGTAACGGACAGATCTATGGCTACACCTTC
TRBJ1-1 TRBV29-1 - - CSVLGGTSWEAFF TGCAGCGTTCTGGGAGGGACCTCTTGGGAAGCTTTCTTT
TRBJ1-5 TRBV4-1 - - CASSHLPQGSQVQPQHF TGCGCCAGCAGCCATCTCCCCCAGGGGAGCCAGGTTCAGCCCCAGCATTTT
TRBJ1-1 TRBV7-2 - - CASSTNRANTEAFF TGTGCCAGCAGCACCAACAGGGCAAACACTGAAGCTTTCTTT
TRBJ2-1 TRBV6-4 few - CASRRELSIDEQFF TGTGCCAGCAGACGAGAATTGAGTATTGATGAGCAGTTCTTC
TRBJ1-2 TRBV29-1 - TRBD1 CSVDHRGTDYGYTF TGCAGCGTTGATCACAGGGGGACAGACTATGGCTACACCTTC
TRBJ2-2 TRBV7-2 once - CASRNGVRTGELFF TGTGCCAGCAGAAACGGGGTCAGGACCGGGGAGCTGTTTTTT